Below are 8 T cell receptor beta chains sequenced from a single sample in a study of OX40 agonist ivuxolimab in advanced cancers. The library came from the immunoSEQ multiplex PCR assay. TCRdb obtained this table from immuneACCESS and retained in-frame rearrangements with V and J assigned. These tables miss some clones; where compared with another copy, unresolved V genes account for less than half of the shortfall, and the remainder is unexplained. For this sample the table gives over 60,000 clones, of which around 85% were detected only once. The top ten clonotypes cover roughly 4% of the sample. Specimen: CD4+ or CD8+ T cells sorted from blood, collected in a trial of the OX40 agonist ivuxolimab. The source is an adult with an advanced solid tumor such as melanoma, head and neck, liver or kidney cancer.

The chain combines TRBV10-3 with TRBJ1-5, with TRBD1 matching over 8 bases. Germline V gene sequence: CDR1 ENHRY, CDR2 SYGVKD. Trimming cost V 6 bases and J 5 bases; bases outside gene matches: 3. This CDR3 is 13 amino acids long. CDR3 DNA sequence: TGTGCCATCAGGGACAGGGAGGATCAGCCCCAGCATTTT. Translating gives CAIRDREDQPQHF.

About this clone itself: The junction and the germline gene differ at one end; a read error may be behind it. J is TRBJ1-1 and V is TRBV9; no clear D gene. This CDR3 region has 14 residues. CDR1 SGDLS and CDR2 YYNGEE come from the germline V gene. The CDR3 loop reads CACSKDGRYTEAFF. DNA for the CDR3: TGTGCCTGCAGCAAAGACGGACGGTACACTGAAGCTTTCTTT.

The chain joins TRBV12-5 to TRBJ2-1; TRBD2 aligns across 10 bases. The CDR3 has 15 amino acids. V shed 6 bases and J 6 bases; nucleotides not matched to a gene: 8. The germline CDR1 and CDR2 sequences are LGHNT and FRNRAP. CDR3 in amino acids: CASGPGTSVLNEQFF. CDR3 DNA sequence: TGTGCTAGTGGACCCGGGACTAGCGTACTCAATGAGCAGTTCTTC. Full variable domain (rest looked up from reference TRBV12-5 and TRBJ2-1): DARVTQTPRHKVTEMGQEVTMRCQPILGHNTVFWYRQTMMQGLELLAYFRNRAPLDDSGMPKDRFSAEMPDATLATLKIQPSEPRDSAVYFCASGPGTSVLNEQFFGPGTRLTVL.

V is TRBV30 and J is TRBJ2-7; tentatively, D is TRBD1 (5 bases). V was trimmed by 4 bases and J by 0 bases, leaving 13 bases between them. Germline lookup yields CDR1 GTSNPN and CDR2 SVGIG (reference sequence). The CDR3 has 14 amino acids. The CDR3 here is CAWNPMGPSYEQYF. CDR3 in DNA: TGTGCCTGGAACCCAATGGGGCCCTCCTACGAGCAGTACTTC.

Details on this clone: The junction departs from germline at one end; a sequencing error may be responsible. The rearrangement joins TRBV7-2 to TRBJ1-4; D not certain. The germline CDR1 and CDR2 sequences are SGHTA and FQGNSA. The CDR3 length is 15 residues. The CDR3 protein is CASSLARVANEKLFF. In DNA, the CDR3 is TGTGCCAGCAGCCTAGCGAGGGTGGCTAATGAAAAACTGTTTTTT.

V is TRBV5-6 and J is TRBJ2-5; 9 bases agree with TRBD1. The ends lost 0 bases at V and 5 bases at J; junction bases unmatched: 8. Germline assignment: CDR1 SGHDT and CDR2 YYEEEE. The CDR3 contains 16 residues. The CDR3 sequence: CASSLARGQGWETQYF. The CDR3, as DNA: TGTGCCAGCAGCTTGGCTCGGGGACAGGGATGGGAGACCCAGTACTTC.

The chain employs TRBV5-8 and TRBJ2-6; the D is unclear. Trimming pared 0 bases from V and 2 bases from J, leaving 6 bases between. Looked up from germline, CDR1 is SGHTS and CDR2 is YDEGEE. The CDR3 runs to 15 residues. CDR3: CASSLEGAGANVLTF. For the CDR3, the DNA is TGTGCCAGCAGCTTGGAAGGAGCTGGGGCCAACGTCCTGACTTTC.

This rearrangement joins TRBV6-5 to TRBJ2-4; 9 positions match TRBD2. Germline CDR1 reads MNHEY; CDR2 reads SVGAGI. The trim removed 2 bases at V and 7 bases at J, leaving 6 bases unmatched. The CDR3 runs 15 residues. CDR3 in DNA: TGTGCCAGCAGTTACCTAGGCGGGGGGGCGAACATTCAGTACTTC. Residues: CASSYLGGGANIQYF.